Here is one TCR beta chain with its context. The CDR3 length is 17 residues. From germline, CDR1 is SGHRS and CDR2 YFSETQ. V was pared by 0 bases and J by 5 bases, with 10 bases of the junction left unmatched. As for time point: pretreatment peripheral blood. The sample comes from a study of PD-L1 blockade in urothelial cancer. Study information: Blood was tested 3 weeks (second dose) and 6 weeks into treatment.

Using immunoSEQ multiplex PCR, the repertoire was profiled, and TCRdb retains in-frame clones only, with some absent. The data hold fewer than 85,000 clones, with roughly 84% observed a single time. Specimen: PBMCs, collected around atezolizumab (anti-PD-L1) treatment. The clonotype was recovered from a woman in her 70s with urothelial cancer. The chain has TRBV5-1 and TRBJ2-2, with 7 bases fitting TRBD2. CDR3 in amino acids: CASSLGPAGKGTGELFF. CDR3 DNA sequence: TGCGCCAGCAGCTTGGGGCCAGCGGGAAAGGGTACCGGGGAGCTGTTTTTT.